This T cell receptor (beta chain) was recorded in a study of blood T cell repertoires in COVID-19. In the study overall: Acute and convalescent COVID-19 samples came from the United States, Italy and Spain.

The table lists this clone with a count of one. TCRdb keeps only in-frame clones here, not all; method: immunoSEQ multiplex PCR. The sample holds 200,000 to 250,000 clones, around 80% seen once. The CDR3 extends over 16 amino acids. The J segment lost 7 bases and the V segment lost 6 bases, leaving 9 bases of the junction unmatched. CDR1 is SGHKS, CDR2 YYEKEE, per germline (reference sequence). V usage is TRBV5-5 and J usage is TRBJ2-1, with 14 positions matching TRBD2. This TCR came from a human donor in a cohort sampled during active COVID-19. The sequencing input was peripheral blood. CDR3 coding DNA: TGTGCCAGCAAAACCGGGACTAGCGGGAGATGGAATGAGCAGTTCTTC. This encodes CASKTGTSGRWNEQFF. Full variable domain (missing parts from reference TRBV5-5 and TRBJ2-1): DAGVTQSPTHLIKTRGQQVTLRCSPISGHKSVSWYQQVLGQGPQFIFQYYEKEERGRGNFPDRFSARQFPNYSSELNVNALLLGDSALYLCASKTGTSGRWNEQFFGPGTRLTVL.